This TCR beta chain was obtained from a study of T cells in Graves' hyperthyroidism and ophthalmopathy. Study-wide results and caveats: Stable hyperthyroidism was told apart from ophthalmopathy by a model built on 13 V-J features.

Template material for amplifying TCR beta CDR3 regions consisted of RNA transcripts. The HTBI primer set was used in a first-round RT-PCR of the TCR CDR3. Via MiXCR, TCRdb re-called the multiplex PCR reads, giving one row per CDR3 protein. In the table there are 500,000 to 650,000 distinct CDR3 sequences, roughly 18% of which are singletons. A word on this clonotype: Its antigen is unidentified.

The CDR3 has 11 amino acids. Trimming shortened V by 4 bases and J by 8 bases, and 8 bases separated the two germline ends. The germline V gene encodes CDR1 LNHDA and CDR2 SQIVND (reference sequence). Diagnoses used clinical symptoms, serum thyroxine and TRAb, thyroid ultrasound and orbital computed tomography. What was sequenced was blood. This chain links TRBV19 with TRBJ1-2; no clear D. The clonotype originates from a woman between 18 and 30 years old with Graves' ophthalmopathy. The CDR3 is CASSTRFGYTF. CDR3 coding DNA: TGTGCCAGTAGTACAAGGTTCGGCTACACCTTC.